This T cell receptor beta chain was recovered during a study of blood T cell repertoires in COVID-19. Turning to the study itself: Material from acute and convalescent COVID-19 was sourced from the United States, Italy and Spain. From T cells, B-cell-depleted T cells, or PBMCs came the material, which was cDNA or gDNA.

Original processing notes: Counts of nucleated cells, estimated from reference gene primer amplification, were obtained. The table came from immunoSEQ multiplex PCR; TCRdb's copy has only in-frame clones and leaves some out. The V and J calls and the clone size are those of that table, but D and trimming were determined from the DNA. The sample carries 62,000 or so clones, 88% recorded once. Sequenced material: peripheral blood. The receptor's source is a human donor in a cohort sampled during active COVID-19.

CDR3 amino acids: CASSPVSAGYNEQFF. In DNA form, the CDR3 reads TGTGCCAGCAGCCCCGTTTCAGCGGGATACAATGAGCAGTTCTTC. The chain combines TRBV3-1 (or the pseudogene TRBV3-2) with TRBJ2-1; 7 bases fit TRBD2. The CDR3 loop spans 15 amino acids. The V and J ends lost 4 bases and 4 bases, in that order; junction bases with no gene match: 7. CDR1 and CDR2 (germline): LGHDT, YNNKEL (reference sequence).